Following are 20 T cell receptor beta chains from one sample sequenced in a study of PD-1 blockade in mismatch repair-deficient tumors. Clones were sequenced by immunoSEQ multiplex PCR, and TCRdb holds only the in-frame ones, with some missing. Of 56,000 or so clones listed, about 85% were seen once; the top ten hold 7% to 8.5%. Sequenced material: peripheral blood, taken roughly 20 weeks after starting pembrolizumab. These receptors originate from an adult with mismatch repair-deficient cancer.

CDR3 region: CSVAIGQQTIQYF. Here the CDR3 DNA reads TGCAGCGTTGCCATTGGACAGCAGACCATTCAGTACTTC. The chain has TRBV29-1 and TRBJ2-4, with D possibly being TRBD1 (6 bases). V was shortened by 4 bases and J by 9 bases, with 16 bases between the two germline ends. In germline, CDR1 is SQVTM, CDR2 ANQGSEA. The CDR3 loop spans 13 amino acids.

The chain uses TRBV7-2 and TRBJ2-7; the match to TRBD1 covers 9 bases. The CDR3 consists of 14 residues. From germline, CDR1 is SGHTA and CDR2 FQGNSA. V gave up 2 bases and J gave up 3 bases; unmatched junction bases: 2. The CDR3 DNA is TGTGCCAGCAGCTTAAACAGGGGGCGCTACGAGCAGTACTTC. Amino acids: CASSLNRGRYEQYF.

The chain joins TRBV5-1 to TRBJ1-4; 9 bases align to TRBD1. The CDR3 is made up of 18 amino acids. CDR1 is SGHRS, CDR2 YFSETQ, per germline. V dropped 7 bases and J dropped 0; count of bases not matched to a gene: 13. The CDR3 bases are TGCGCCAGCGCGAAATACGGACAGGGGCGTGCAACTAATGAAAAACTGTTTTTT. As protein: CASAKYGQGRATNEKLFF.

V and J are TRBV5-1 and TRBJ1-1; maybe TRBD1 (5 bases). The ends were cut back, 3 bases at V and 5 bases at J, with 14 bases in the middle. Looked up from germline, CDR1 is SGHRS and CDR2 is YFSETQ. The CDR3 spans 14 residues. CDR3: CASSSTVTGTEAFF. Written as DNA, the CDR3 is TGCGCCAGCAGCTCGACAGTGACGGGAACTGAAGCTTTCTTT.

The chain joins TRBV7-9 to TRBJ2-7; D is unresolved. This CDR3 is built from 13 residues. Per germline, CDR1 SEHNR and CDR2 FQNEAQ (reference sequence). The V end lost 1 base, the J end lost 4 bases, and 8 bases lay between the germline ends. In DNA form, the CDR3 reads TGTGCCAGCAGCTTAGGTGAGATTTACGAGCAGTACTTC. It specifies CASSLGEIYEQYF.

The chain uses TRBV30 and TRBJ2-7; TRBD1 matches 9 bases. The CDR3 covers 14 residues. V lost 5 bases, J lost 1 base, and 6 bases stayed unmatched. The germline CDR1 and CDR2 sequences are GTSNPN and SVGIG (reference sequence). The CDR3 region is CAWESGQGSYEQYF. As DNA, the CDR3 is TGTGCCTGGGAGTCGGGACAGGGATCCTACGAGCAGTACTTC.

This chain uses TRBV6-1 with TRBJ1-2; D is undetermined. CDR3 length: 15 amino acids. V was trimmed by 3 bases and J by 2 bases, leaving 13 bases between them. CDR1 and CDR2 from the germline V gene are MNHNS and SASEGT. The CDR3 protein is CASSDPDLGNYGYTF. DNA of the CDR3: TGTGCCAGCAGTGATCCAGACCTAGGAAACTATGGCTACACCTTC.

V usage is TRBV5-4 and J usage is TRBJ2-2; D not certain. The CDR3 runs 12 residues. Germline values: CDR1 SGHNT, CDR2 YYREEE (reference sequence). V was shortened by 3 bases and J by 0 bases, with 0 bases between the two germline ends. In DNA form, the CDR3 reads TGTGCCAGCAGCTCGAACACCGGGGAGCTGTTTTTT. Protein: CASSSNTGELFF.

The genes are TRBV11-2 and TRBJ1-2; TRBD1 agrees at 8 bases. Germline CDR1 is SGHAT and CDR2 is FQNNGV. The CDR3 sequence is 14 residues long. V gave up 4 bases and J gave up 6 bases; unmatched junction bases: 7. The CDR3 spells CASSYTGGLDGYTF. The CDR3 nucleotides are TGTGCCAGCAGCTACACAGGGGGGTTGGATGGCTACACCTTC.

The chain combines TRBV6-1 with TRBJ2-3; TRBD1 or TRBD2 may be the D gene (5 bases each). The germline V gene encodes CDR1 MNHNS and CDR2 SASEGT. Trimming took off 3 bases at V and 5 bases at J, with 18 bases between the two ends. CDR3 length: 16 residues. CDR3 bases: TGTGCCAGCAGTGACCGGGGCGGAGCGAGGAGAGATACGCAGTATTTT. Translated: CASSDRGGARRDTQYF.

V usage is TRBV30 and J usage is TRBJ2-3; TRBD2 is a possible D gene (5 bases). In germline, CDR1 is GTSNPN, CDR2 SVGIG (reference sequence). Trimming left V 0 bases short and J 4 bases short, with 17 bases between. The CDR3 has 16 amino acids. CDR3 region: CAWSVLLGRGPDTQYF. The CDR3 DNA is TGTGCCTGGAGTGTACTTCTAGGTCGGGGTCCAGATACGCAGTATTTT. Full variable domain (outside the CDR3, taken from reference TRBV30 and TRBJ2-3): SQTIHQWPATLVQPVGSPLSLECTVEGTSNPNLYWYRQAAGRGLQLLFYSVGIGQISSEVPQNLSASRPQDRQFILSSKKLLLSDSGFYLCAWSVLLGRGPDTQYFGPGTRLTVL.

This clone was counted a few times. The chain employs TRBV30 and TRBJ2-3; D unclear. CDR1 is GTSNPN, CDR2 SVGIG, per germline (reference sequence). V shed 0 bases and J shed 14 bases, with 12 bases lying between them. The CDR3 totals 11 residues. CDR3 residues: CAWSVGPPLYF. CDR3 nucleotide sequence: TGTGCCTGGAGTGTAGGTCCGCCCTTGTATTTT.

The V gene is TRBV5-6, the J gene TRBJ1-4; D is undetermined. CDR1 and CDR2 from the germline V gene are SGHDT and YYEEEE. The CDR3 is 15 amino acids. V lost 0 bases and J 8 bases, leaving 14 bases between the germline ends. DNA of the CDR3: TGTGCCAGCAGCTTGGGTCCTAATAGAGAAGAAAAACTGTTTTTT. Its protein product is CASSLGPNREEKLFF. The full variable domain, with the rest looked up from reference TRBV5-6 and TRBJ1-4, is DAGVTQSPTHLIKTRGQQVTLRCSPKSGHDTVSWYQQALGQGPQFIFQYYEEEERQRGNFPDRFSGHQFPNYSSELNVNALLLGDSALYLCASSLGPNREEKLFFGSGTQLSVL.

For the CDR3, the DNA is TGTGCCAGCAGCGTAGAAGGCACAGTGAACACTGAAGCTTTCTTT. This encodes CASSVEGTVNTEAFF. The gene calls are TRBV9 and TRBJ1-1; D gene uncertain. V was pared by 0 bases and J by 0 bases, with 9 bases between. This CDR3 spans 15 amino acids. Per germline, CDR1 SGDLS and CDR2 YYNGEE. Full variable domain (rest looked up from reference TRBV9 and TRBJ1-1): DSGVTQTPKHLITATGQRVTLRCSPRSGDLSVYWYQQSLDQGLQFLIQYYNGEERAKGNILERFSAQQFPDLHSELNLSSLELGDSALYFCASSVEGTVNTEAFFGQGTRLTVV.

The rearrangement joins TRBV25-1 to TRBJ1-5; 8 bases map to TRBD1. This CDR3 is 15 amino acids long. The germline CDR1 and CDR2 sequences are MGHDK and SYGVNS. With V trimmed by 8 bases and J by 6 bases, 12 bases remained unmatched. CDR3 coding DNA: TGTGCCAGCCCGTACTTGGACAGGGAAATTCAGCCCCAGCATTTT. Amino acid sequence: CASPYLDREIQPQHF.

The rearrangement uses TRBV9 and TRBJ2-3, with a possible D match to TRBD2 (6 bases). The V gene's germline CDR1 is SGDLS and CDR2 YYNGEE. The CDR3 length is 15 residues. V lost 0 bases to trimming and J lost 6 bases, with 14 bases between them. The CDR3 loop reads CASSVAEGTGDTQYF. The CDR3 nucleotides are TGTGCCAGCAGCGTAGCGGAGGGGACCGGGGATACGCAGTATTTT.

The chain is built from TRBV6-1 and TRBJ1-3; unclear D gene. Trimming cost V 6 bases and J 0 bases, with 3 bases left between them. Germline-derived CDR1 and CDR2 are MNHNS and SASEGT. CDR3 length: 12 residues. The CDR3 is CASRGSGNTIYF. In nucleotides, the CDR3 is TGTGCCAGCAGGGGCTCTGGAAACACCATATATTTT.

The chain combines TRBV6-1 with TRBJ1-1, with unresolved D. The CDR3 sequence is 13 residues long. The V end lost 4 bases, the J end lost 1 base, and 7 bases lay between the germline ends. CDR1 is MNHNS and CDR2 is SASEGT in the germline V gene. The DNA for the CDR3 is TGTGCCAGCAGTGCGACGAGGAACACTGAAGCTTTCTTT. Translating gives CASSATRNTEAFF.

CDR3 protein: CASSRKGGTEVFYGYTF. The CDR3 DNA reads TGTGCCAGCAGCCGAAAGGGTGGGACGGAAGTTTTCTATGGCTACACCTTC. This rearrangement joins TRBV5-6 to TRBJ1-2, with a possible D match to TRBD1 (5 bases). Trimming pared 4 bases from V and 4 bases from J, leaving 23 bases between. Germline CDR1 reads SGHDT; CDR2 reads YYEEEE. The CDR3 sequence is 17 residues long.

The V gene is TRBV30, the J gene TRBJ2-7; TRBD2 matches at 7 bases. The V gene's germline CDR1 is GTSNPN and CDR2 SVGIG (reference sequence). CDR3 size: 15 residues. The V and J ends lost 2 bases and 2 bases, in that order; junction bases with no gene match: 9. In DNA, the CDR3 is TGTGCCTGGAGTCGAACCGGGACTATCCCCTACGAGCAGTACTTC. Encoded protein: CAWSRTGTIPYEQYF. The entire variable domain, with the rest obtained from reference TRBV30 and TRBJ2-7, is as follows: SQTIHQWPATLVQPVGSPLSLECTVEGTSNPNLYWYRQAAGRGLQLLFYSVGIGQISSEVPQNLSASRPQDRQFILSSKKLLLSDSGFYLCAWSRTGTIPYEQYFGPGTRLTVT.